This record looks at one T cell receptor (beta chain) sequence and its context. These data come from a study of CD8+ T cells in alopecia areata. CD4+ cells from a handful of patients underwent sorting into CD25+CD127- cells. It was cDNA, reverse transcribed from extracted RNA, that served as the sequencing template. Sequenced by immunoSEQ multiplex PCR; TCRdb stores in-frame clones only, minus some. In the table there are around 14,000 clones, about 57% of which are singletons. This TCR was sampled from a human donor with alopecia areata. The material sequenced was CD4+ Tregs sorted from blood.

CDR3 DNA sequence: TGTGCCAGCAGTTTATCGTCGACGGGGTTTTACTCCTACGAGCAGTACTTC. Translating it yields CASSLSSTGFYSYEQYF. V gene TRBV28 combines with J gene TRBJ2-7; D possibly corresponds to TRBD2 (5 bases). The germline CDR1 and CDR2 sequences are MDHEN and SYDVKM. V was pared by 1 base and J by 0 bases, with 16 bases between. The CDR3 has 17 residues. The variable domain in full, completed from reference TRBV28 and TRBJ2-7, reads DVKVTQSSRYLVKRTGEKVFLECVQDMDHENMFWYRQDPGLGLRLIYFSYDVKMKEKGDIPEGYSVSREKKERFSLILESASTNQTSMYLCASSLSSTGFYSYEQYFGPGTRLTVT.